This record looks at one T cell receptor (beta chain) sequence and its context. This specimen belongs to a study of CD8 T cells in Susac syndrome. The CDR3 consists of 16 residues. CDR1 is SEHNR and CDR2 is FQNEAQ in the germline V gene (reference sequence). V shed 8 bases, J shed 5 bases, and the junction held 16 bases outside the gene matches. An amount of RNA that ranged from roughly 0.5 to 1 ug was reverse transcribed with random hexamers. TCRdb re-called the immunoSEQ multiplex PCR reads with MiXCR, one entry per CDR3 protein. This table holds roughly 130,000 distinct CDR3 sequences, around 94% found once. CD8+ and CD4+ T cells circulating in blood were sequenced for TCR beta.

The receptor comes from a human donor with multiple sclerosis. The specimen was CD4+ T cells from PBMCs. This chain connects TRBV7-9 to TRBJ2-7, with 9 positions matching TRBD1. CDR3 loop: CASGRGQGTNKDEQYF. As DNA, the CDR3 is TGTGCCAGCGGAAGAGGACAGGGGACAAATAAGGACGAGCAGTACTTC. Complete variable domain (other parts from reference TRBV7-9 and TRBJ2-7): DTGVSQNPRHKITKRGQNVTFRCDPISEHNRLYWYRQTLGQGPEFLTYFQNEAQLEKSRLLSDRFSAERPKGSFSTLEIQRTEQGDSAMYLCASGRGQGTNKDEQYFGPGTRLTVT.